The 25 T cell receptor beta chains in this list originate from one sample, sequenced in a study of response to subunit inactivated influenza vaccine (dated by TCRdb to about 2018). The library was obtained by RT-PCR. Sequenced using an Illumina HiSeq 2500. TCRdb reprocessed the public reads (quality trimming at Q25 with fastp, clone calling with MiXCR) and kept in-frame beta chains. Each CDR3 protein gets just one entry, which takes the most common genes and DNA from the rows behind it. Counted in this sample were hundreds of thousands of distinct CDR3 sequences; 10% to 15% of them appeared once. The ten largest account for roughly 10% of the sample. Sample: PBMCs from blood, taken on the day of vaccination. The receptor set was obtained from a man aged 50 or older who received an inactivated influenza vaccine. Donor details come from another sample of the same person, matched by shared clones.

In its sample, this clonotype was seen a few times. The rearrangement links TRBV20-1 to TRBJ2-3; D remains unclear. The CDR3 extends over 14 amino acids. Trimming stripped 2 bases from V and 0 bases from J, with 9 bases between. CDR1 is DFQATT and CDR2 is SNEGSKA in the germline V gene (reference sequence). The CDR3 reads CSARWDRSTDTQYF. In nucleotides, the CDR3 is TGCAGTGCTAGATGGGATAGGAGCACAGATACGCAGTATTTT.

In this sample, this clonotype turned up a few times. The rearrangement links TRBV27 to TRBJ2-7, with D possibly matching TRBD2 (7 bases). Deletions cut 6 bases from V and 3 bases from J, with 18 bases between. The germline gives CDR1 MNHEY, CDR2 SMNVEV (reference sequence). The CDR3 contains 15 residues. The CDR3 DNA reads as TGTGCCAGCAGCTTAATCGGGGGGCAAGGCTACGAGCAGTACTTC. This translates into CASSLIGGQGYEQYF.

This clonotype turned up a few times. The chain joins TRBV7-2 to TRBJ2-7; TRBD2 matches 12 bases. Germline V gene data show CDR1 as SGHTA and CDR2 as FQGNSA. The CDR3 has 15 residues. J gave up 4 bases and V 5 bases, and 6 bases lay outside the gene matches. CDR3 nucleotide sequence: TGTGCCAGCAGCCCCCTAGGACTAGCGGGGTACGAGCAGTACTTC. This sequence encodes CASSPLGLAGYEQYF.

This clonotype was detected only a few times. The V gene is TRBV10-2, the J gene TRBJ2-7, with TRBD1 matching 9 bases. This CDR3 is 16 amino acids long. V shed 3 bases, J shed 4 bases, and the junction held 10 bases outside the gene matches. Germline CDR1 and CDR2: WSHSY and SAAADI. The CDR3 coding sequence is TGCGCCAGCAGTGATCCCCTTGGACAGGGGTTGTACGAGCAGTACTTC. Protein sequence: CASSDPLGQGLYEQYF.

This clonotype was counted only a few times. The chain links TRBV6-5 to TRBJ1-4; D is undetermined. Germline values: CDR1 MNHEY, CDR2 SVGAGI. The CDR3 has 14 amino acids. V was pared by 2 bases and J by 7 bases, with 11 bases between. The CDR3 protein is CASSYGRYSEKLFF. CDR3 DNA: TGTGCCAGCAGTTACGGGCGCTACAGTGAAAAACTGTTTTTT.

The chain combines TRBV7-9 with TRBJ2-3, with a weak D call TRBD2 (5 bases). Trimming shortened V by 3 bases and J by 0 bases, and 10 bases separated the two germline ends. CDR3 length equals 15 residues. The germline V gene has CDR1 SEHNR and CDR2 FQNEAQ (reference sequence). CDR3 region: CASSLQDFSTDTQYF. Written as DNA, the CDR3 is TGTGCCAGCAGCTTGCAGGACTTTAGCACAGATACGCAGTATTTT.

This clonotype was detected a few times. The V and J genes are TRBV7-6 and TRBJ2-2; 7 bases fit TRBD1. CDR3 length: 15 residues. CDR1 SGHVS and CDR2 FNYEAQ come from the germline V gene. J gave up 6 bases and V 5 bases, and 9 bases lay outside the gene matches. As DNA, the CDR3 is TGTGCCAGCAGCATAAGGGGGCAAGGATCCGGGGAGCTGTTTTTT. Encoded protein: CASSIRGQGSGELFF.

This clonotype was detected a few times. The chain has TRBV5-1 and TRBJ2-5; D may be TRBD2 (5 bases). Between the trimmed V and J ends, which lost 2 bases and 10 bases, there was a span of 21 bases. The CDR3 runs 15 residues. Germline CDR1 SGHRS, CDR2 YFSETQ. CDR3 in amino acids: CASSLSPGKPGGQYF. Here the CDR3 DNA reads TGCGCCAGCAGCTTAAGCCCCGGGAAACCTGGCGGCCAGTACTTC.

The rearrangement links TRBV25-1 to TRBJ2-3; 15 nucleotides match TRBD2. After removal of 3 bases from V and 5 bases from J, the junction contained 9 bases not matched to a gene. The CDR3 is 18 residues long. Germline assignment: CDR1 MGHDK and CDR2 SYGVNS. Written as DNA, the CDR3 is TGTGCCAGCAGTGAGACCGGACTAGCGGGGGGGCACGGAGATACGCAGTATTTT. Translated, it gives CASSETGLAGGHGDTQYF.

This clonotype was counted only a few times. V gene TRBV7-2 combines with J gene TRBJ2-7; 7 bases match TRBD1. CDR3 length: 13 residues. The V gene's germline CDR1 is SGHTA and CDR2 FQGNSA. The V and J ends lost 11 bases and 2 bases, in that order; junction bases with no gene match: 9. The chain's CDR3 is CACDRDRTYEQYF. The CDR3 nucleotides are TGTGCCTGTGACCGGGACAGAACCTACGAGCAGTACTTC.

Ten or more counts support this clonotype. The J gene is TRBJ2-6, the V gene TRBV12-3 or TRBV12-4; D remains unclear. Trimming left V 6 bases short and J 0 bases short, with 9 bases between. This CDR3 region has 15 residues. The CDR3 coding sequence is TGTGCCAGCAGAAGAGAAGACTCTGGGGCCAACGTCCTGACTTTC. Translated: CASRREDSGANVLTF.

The chain joins TRBV11-1 to TRBJ2-4; 12 bases agree with TRBD1. This CDR3 contains 18 residues. The ends lost 5 bases at V and 2 bases at J; junction bases unmatched: 10. The germline V gene encodes CDR1 SGHAT and CDR2 FQDESV (reference sequence). CDR3 DNA sequence: TGTGCCAGCAGCCCCCCGGGACAGGGGGCTCTATCCAAAAACATTCAGTACTTC. Amino acids: CASSPPGQGALSKNIQYF.

This rearrangement joins TRBV6-5 to TRBJ2-3; weak D call: TRBD2 (6 bases). The CDR3 is 16 amino acids. CDR1 is MNHEY, CDR2 SVGAGI, per germline. The V and J ends lost 2 bases and 0 bases respectively, with 12 bases between them. As DNA, the CDR3 is TGTGCCAGCAGTTACGGGTGGGGGGTTAGCACAGATACGCAGTATTTT. Protein product: CASSYGWGVSTDTQYF.

V gene TRBV24-1 combines with J gene TRBJ2-1, with 12 nucleotides matching TRBD2. V lost 4 bases and J lost 0; bases outside the gene matches: 6. Germline CDR1 reads KGHDR; CDR2 reads SFDVKD. The CDR3 runs 18 residues. CDR3 sequence: CATSDQLAGGSSYNEQFF. CDR3 DNA: TGTGCCACCAGTGACCAACTAGCGGGGGGTAGCTCCTACAATGAGCAGTTCTTC.

This clonotype was observed a handful of times. The J gene is TRBJ2-7, the V gene TRBV10-3; the match to TRBD2 covers 14 bases. Germline-derived CDR1 and CDR2 are ENHRY and SYGVKD. This CDR3 is built from 17 residues. V gave up 10 bases and J gave up 2 bases; unmatched junction bases: 13. The CDR3 region has the DNA TGTGCCACACAGGGACTAGCGGGAGTCAAACACCCCTACGAGCAGTACTTC. Protein product: CATQGLAGVKHPYEQYF.

This clonotype was detected only a few times. The J gene is TRBJ2-2, the V gene TRBV11-1; D uncertain. Germline V gene data show CDR1 as SGHAT and CDR2 as FQDESV (reference sequence). The germline V and J ends were trimmed by 1 base and 7 bases, with 13 bases remaining between them. The CDR3 loop spans 15 amino acids. For the CDR3, the DNA is TGTGCCAGCAGCTTAGTTGCCTCTTCGAACGGGGAGCTGTTTTTT. Amino acid sequence: CASSLVASSNGELFF.

This clonotype has more than one count but fewer than ten. The rearrangement joins TRBV29-1 to TRBJ1-2; TRBD1 is a possible D gene (6 bases). The CDR3 loop spans 15 amino acids. The V gene lost 5 bases and the J gene lost 8 bases, with 24 bases spanning the gap. CDR1 is SQVTM and CDR2 is ANQGSEA in the germline V gene. The CDR3 DNA follows: TGCAGCGTTACCGAAACAGGGATCCTGAAGTACGGCTACACCTTC. Residues: CSVTETGILKYGYTF.

Note on this clonotype: The junction and the germline gene differ at one end; a read error may be behind it. The rearrangement joins TRBV2 to TRBJ1-1; TRBD1 might be the D (6 bases). The CDR3 runs 13 residues. Germline assignment: CDR1 SNHLY and CDR2 FYNNEI. The CDR3 DNA sequence: TGTGCCCGCAGAGGGGGTAGCGGCACTGAAGCTTTCTTT. Translating it yields CARRGGSGTEAFF.

The sample holds many counts of this clonotype. The DNA for the CDR3 is TGCGCCAGCAGCTTGGAGGGAGCAGGGTTTCGATCCTACGAGCAGTACTTC. Translating gives CASSLEGAGFRSYEQYF. This chain joins TRBV5-1 and TRBJ2-7; D could derive from TRBD1 or TRBD2 (5 bases each). V shed 0 bases and J shed 1 base, with 17 bases lying between them. Germline CDR1 reads SGHRS; CDR2 reads YFSETQ. The CDR3 has 17 residues.

This rearrangement joins TRBV20-1 to TRBJ2-3; tentative D call: TRBD2 (6 bases). From germline, CDR1 is DFQATT and CDR2 SNEGSKA (reference sequence). This CDR3 comprises 15 residues. V shed 6 bases and J shed 4 bases, with 20 bases lying between them. The CDR3 is CSATKKAEGSDTQYF. Written as DNA, the CDR3 is TGCAGTGCGACAAAAAAAGCGGAGGGCTCAGATACGCAGTATTTT.

This clonotype was detected only a few times. The chain links TRBV3-1 to TRBJ2-3; a weak D match, TRBD2 (5 bases). V was trimmed by 4 bases and J by 3 bases, leaving 14 bases between them. The CDR3 runs to 15 residues. Germline CDR1 LGHDT, CDR2 YNNKEL (reference sequence). DNA for the CDR3: TGTGCCAGCAGCCGCCACGCAGCGGAGACAGATACGCAGTATTTT. Protein sequence: CASSRHAAETDTQYF.

This clonotype was found a few times. This chain connects TRBV5-1 to TRBJ2-7; 14 nucleotides agree with TRBD2. Trimming at V came to 0 bases and at J to 9 bases, leaving 8 bases not matched to a gene. The length of the CDR3 is 16 residues. Per the germline V gene, CDR1 is SGHRS and CDR2 is YFSETQ. CDR3 in DNA: TGCGCCAGCAGCTTGGCTGGGACTAGCGGGAGTGTCGGGCAGTACTTC. Its translation is CASSLAGTSGSVGQYF.

This clonotype has a handful of counts. The chain recombines TRBV27 with TRBJ2-7; D is unresolved. The germline CDR1 and CDR2 sequences are MNHEY and SMNVEV (reference sequence). Trimming stripped 2 bases from V and 7 bases from J, with 12 bases between. The CDR3 covers 13 residues. CDR3 bases: TGTGCCAGCAGTTTAGCTGGTTGGGGAGAGCAGTACTTC. Its translation: CASSLAGWGEQYF.

The rearrangement joins TRBV20-1 to TRBJ2-2, with D unresolved. Trimming cost V 3 bases and J 1 base, with 12 bases left between them. Germline CDR1 and CDR2: DFQATT and SNEGSKA (reference sequence). The CDR3 contains 15 residues. CDR3 nucleotide sequence: TGCAGTGCTAGGAGTCGAACTAAGAACACCGGGGAGCTGTTTTTT. As protein: CSARSRTKNTGELFF.

The rearrangement joins TRBV5-1 to TRBJ2-1; 9 nucleotides match TRBD1. V trimming: 0 bases; J trimming: 9 bases; junction bases outside the gene matches: 4. CDR1 and CDR2 from the germline V gene are SGHRS and YFSETQ. This CDR3 region has 14 residues. The CDR3 loop reads CASSLANRGLEQFF. CDR3 in DNA: TGCGCCAGCAGCTTGGCCAACAGGGGGCTTGAGCAGTTCTTC.